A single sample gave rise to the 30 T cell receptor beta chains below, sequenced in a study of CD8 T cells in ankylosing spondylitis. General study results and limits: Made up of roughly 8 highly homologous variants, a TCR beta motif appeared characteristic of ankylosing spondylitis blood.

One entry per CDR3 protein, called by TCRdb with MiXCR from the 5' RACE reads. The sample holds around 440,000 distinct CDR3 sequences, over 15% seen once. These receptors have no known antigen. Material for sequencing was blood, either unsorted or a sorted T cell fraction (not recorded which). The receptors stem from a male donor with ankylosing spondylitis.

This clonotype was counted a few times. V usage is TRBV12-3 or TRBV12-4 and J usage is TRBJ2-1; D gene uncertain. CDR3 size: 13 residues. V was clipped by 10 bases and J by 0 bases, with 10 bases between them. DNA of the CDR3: TGTGCCACCCGGAAGGGCTCCTACAATGAGCAGTTCTTC. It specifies CATRKGSYNEQFF.

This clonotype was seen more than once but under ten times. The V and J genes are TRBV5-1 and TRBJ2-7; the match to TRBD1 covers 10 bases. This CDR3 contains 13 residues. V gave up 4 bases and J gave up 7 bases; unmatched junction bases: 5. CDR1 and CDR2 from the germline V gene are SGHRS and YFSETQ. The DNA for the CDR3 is TGCGCCAGCAGCCGGGACAGGGGAGGAGAGCAGTACTTC. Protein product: CASSRDRGGEQYF.

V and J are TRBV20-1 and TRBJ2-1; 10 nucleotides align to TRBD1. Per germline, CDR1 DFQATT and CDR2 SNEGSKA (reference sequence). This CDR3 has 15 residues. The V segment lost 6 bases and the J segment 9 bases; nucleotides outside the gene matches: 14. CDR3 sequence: CSASTGTGDLGEQFF. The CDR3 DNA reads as TGCAGTGCCAGCACCGGGACAGGGGACCTTGGTGAGCAGTTCTTC.

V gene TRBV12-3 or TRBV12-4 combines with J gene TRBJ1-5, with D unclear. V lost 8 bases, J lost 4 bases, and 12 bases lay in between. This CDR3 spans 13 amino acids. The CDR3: CASQDQTNQPQHF. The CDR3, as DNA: TGTGCCAGCCAGGACCAGACTAATCAGCCCCAGCATTTT.

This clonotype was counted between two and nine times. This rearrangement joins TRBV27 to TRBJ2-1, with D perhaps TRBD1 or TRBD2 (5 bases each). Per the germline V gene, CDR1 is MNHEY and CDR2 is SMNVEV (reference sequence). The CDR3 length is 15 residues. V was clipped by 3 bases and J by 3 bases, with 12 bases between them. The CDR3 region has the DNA TGTGCCAGCAGTTTCGGGACGGGACGCTACAATGAGCAGTTCTTC. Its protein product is CASSFGTGRYNEQFF.

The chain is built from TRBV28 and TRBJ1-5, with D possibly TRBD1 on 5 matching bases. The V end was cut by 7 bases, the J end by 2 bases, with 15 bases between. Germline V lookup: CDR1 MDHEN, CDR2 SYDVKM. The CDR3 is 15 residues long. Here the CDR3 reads CASNARQGGNQPQHF. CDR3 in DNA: TGTGCCAGCAATGCCCGGCAGGGAGGCAATCAGCCCCAGCATTTT.

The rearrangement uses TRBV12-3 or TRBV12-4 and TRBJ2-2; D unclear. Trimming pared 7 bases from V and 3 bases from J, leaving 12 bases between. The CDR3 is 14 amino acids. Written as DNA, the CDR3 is TGTGCCAGCACTGGCAGGACCTACACCGGGGAGCTGTTTTTT. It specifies CASTGRTYTGELFF.

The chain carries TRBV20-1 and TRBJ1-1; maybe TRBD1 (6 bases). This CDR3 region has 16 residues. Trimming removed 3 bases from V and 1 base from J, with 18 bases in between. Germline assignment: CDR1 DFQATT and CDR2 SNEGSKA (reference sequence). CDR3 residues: CSASKGGPKENTEAFF. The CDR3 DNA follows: TGCAGTGCTAGTAAAGGGGGGCCGAAGGAGAACACTGAAGCTTTCTTT.

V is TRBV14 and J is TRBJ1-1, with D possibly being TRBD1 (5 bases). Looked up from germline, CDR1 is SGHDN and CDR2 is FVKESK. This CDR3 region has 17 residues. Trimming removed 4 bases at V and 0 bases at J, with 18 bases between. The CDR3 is CASSPVSPGHLNTEAFF. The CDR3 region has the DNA TGTGCCAGCAGCCCAGTATCGCCAGGGCACTTGAACACTGAAGCTTTCTTT.

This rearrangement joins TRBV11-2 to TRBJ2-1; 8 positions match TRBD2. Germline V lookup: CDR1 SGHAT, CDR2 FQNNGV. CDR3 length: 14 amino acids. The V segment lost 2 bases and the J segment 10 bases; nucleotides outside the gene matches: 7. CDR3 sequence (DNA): TGTGCCAGCAGCTTAACTTATTTAGCGGGGGAGCAGTTCTTC. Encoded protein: CASSLTYLAGEQFF.

CDR3 in DNA: TGTGCCAGCAGCTTAACGCTGTTGGGACTACCGACACTAGCCAAAAACATTCAGTACTTC. Amino acids: CASSLTLLGLPTLAKNIQYF. The chain is built from TRBV7-3 and TRBJ2-4, with TRBD2 matching 7 bases. Germline lookup yields CDR1 SGHTA and CDR2 FQGTGA. The V and J ends lost 0 bases and 0 bases, in that order; junction bases with no gene match: 14. The CDR3 spans 20 residues.

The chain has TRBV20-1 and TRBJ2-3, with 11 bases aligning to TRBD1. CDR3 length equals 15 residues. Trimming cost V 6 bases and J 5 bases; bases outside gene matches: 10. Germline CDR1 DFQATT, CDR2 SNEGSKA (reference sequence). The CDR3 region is CSAKGQGAYIDTQYF. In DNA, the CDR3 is TGCAGTGCAAAAGGACAGGGGGCGTATATAGATACGCAGTATTTT.

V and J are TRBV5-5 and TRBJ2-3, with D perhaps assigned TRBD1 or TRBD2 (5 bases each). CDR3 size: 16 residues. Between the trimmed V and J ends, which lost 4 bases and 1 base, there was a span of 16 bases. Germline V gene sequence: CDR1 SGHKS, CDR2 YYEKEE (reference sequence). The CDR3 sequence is CASSGGTGRRTDTQYF. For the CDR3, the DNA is TGTGCCAGCAGCGGTGGGACGGGAAGACGCACAGATACGCAGTATTTT.

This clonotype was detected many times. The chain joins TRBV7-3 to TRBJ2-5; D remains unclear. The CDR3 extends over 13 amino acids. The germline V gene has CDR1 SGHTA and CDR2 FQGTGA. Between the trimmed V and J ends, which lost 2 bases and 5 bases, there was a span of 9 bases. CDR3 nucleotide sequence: TGTGCCAGCAGCTTATATGGATTGGAGACCCAGTACTTC. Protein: CASSLYGLETQYF. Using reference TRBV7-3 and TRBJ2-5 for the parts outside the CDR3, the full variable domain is GAGVSQTPSNKVTEKGKYVELRCDPISGHTALYWYRQSLGQGPEFLIYFQGTGAADDSGLPNDRFFAVRPEGSVSTLKIQRTERGDSAVYLCASSLYGLETQYFGPGTRLLVL.

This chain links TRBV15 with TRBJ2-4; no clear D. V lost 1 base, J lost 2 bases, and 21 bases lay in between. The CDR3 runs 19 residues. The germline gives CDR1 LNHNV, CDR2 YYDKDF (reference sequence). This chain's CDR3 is CATSRGNIGLRSTKNIQYF. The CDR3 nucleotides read TGTGCCACCAGCAGAGGGAACATTGGCCTTCGGTCGACCAAAAACATTCAGTACTTC.

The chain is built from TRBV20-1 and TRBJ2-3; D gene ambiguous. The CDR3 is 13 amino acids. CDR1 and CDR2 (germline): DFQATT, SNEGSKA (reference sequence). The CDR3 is CSFLGRNTDTQYF. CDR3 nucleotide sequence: TGCAGCTTCCTGGGAAGAAACACAGATACGCAGTATTTT.

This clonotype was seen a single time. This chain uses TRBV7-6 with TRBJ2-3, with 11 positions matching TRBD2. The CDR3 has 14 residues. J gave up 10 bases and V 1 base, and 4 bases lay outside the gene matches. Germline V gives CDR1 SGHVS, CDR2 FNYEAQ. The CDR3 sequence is CASSLGISGRAQYF. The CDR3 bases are TGTGCCAGCAGCTTAGGGATTAGCGGGAGGGCGCAGTATTTT.

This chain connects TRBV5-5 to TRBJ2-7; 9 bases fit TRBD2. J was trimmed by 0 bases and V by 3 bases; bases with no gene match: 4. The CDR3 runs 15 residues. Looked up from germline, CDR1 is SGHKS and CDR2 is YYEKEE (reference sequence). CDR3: CASSSSGTSSYEQYF. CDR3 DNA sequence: TGTGCCAGCAGCTCTAGCGGGACTAGCTCCTACGAGCAGTACTTC.

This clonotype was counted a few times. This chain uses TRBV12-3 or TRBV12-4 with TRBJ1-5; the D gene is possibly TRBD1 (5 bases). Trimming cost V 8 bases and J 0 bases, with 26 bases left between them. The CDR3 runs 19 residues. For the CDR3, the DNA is TGTGCCAGCTCAAAAGACTCACCGGGACGGTTTATTAGCAATCAGCCCCAGCATTTT. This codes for CASSKDSPGRFISNQPQHF.

The CDR3 DNA sequence: TGTGCCAGCAGTACAGGGGCCGTGGTTGGGCCCCATGAGGACACTGAAGCTTTCTTT. Encoded protein: CASSTGAVVGPHEDTEAFF. V usage is TRBV12-3 or TRBV12-4 and J usage is TRBJ1-1; the match to TRBD1 covers 7 bases. The CDR3 extends over 19 amino acids. V gave up 5 bases and J gave up 3 bases; unmatched junction bases: 21.

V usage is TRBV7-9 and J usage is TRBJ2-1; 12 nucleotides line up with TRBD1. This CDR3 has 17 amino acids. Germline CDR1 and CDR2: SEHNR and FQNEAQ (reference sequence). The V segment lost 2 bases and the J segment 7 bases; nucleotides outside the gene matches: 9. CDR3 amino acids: CASSLRGGQGATNEQFF. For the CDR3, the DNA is TGTGCCAGCAGCTTAAGGGGGGGACAGGGGGCTACAAATGAGCAGTTCTTC.

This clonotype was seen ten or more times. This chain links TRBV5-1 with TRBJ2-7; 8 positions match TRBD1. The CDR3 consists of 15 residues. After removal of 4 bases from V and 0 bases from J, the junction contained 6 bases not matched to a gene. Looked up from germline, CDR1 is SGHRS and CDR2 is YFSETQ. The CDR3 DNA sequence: TGCGCCAGCAGCCCCGGACAGGGTCACTCCTACGAGCAGTACTTC. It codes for CASSPGQGHSYEQYF.

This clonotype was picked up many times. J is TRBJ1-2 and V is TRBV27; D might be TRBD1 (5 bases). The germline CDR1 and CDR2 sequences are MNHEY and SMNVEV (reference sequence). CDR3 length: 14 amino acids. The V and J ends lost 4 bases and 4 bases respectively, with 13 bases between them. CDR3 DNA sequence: TGTGCCAGCAGTTCCTGGGGGGAAGCCTATGGCTACACCTTC. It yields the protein CASSSWGEAYGYTF.

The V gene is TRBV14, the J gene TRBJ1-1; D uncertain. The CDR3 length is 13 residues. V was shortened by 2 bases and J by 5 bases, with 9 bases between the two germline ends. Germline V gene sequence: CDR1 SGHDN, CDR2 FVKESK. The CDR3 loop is CASSQNTVTEAFF. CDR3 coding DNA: TGTGCCAGCAGCCAAAACACGGTAACTGAAGCTTTCTTT.

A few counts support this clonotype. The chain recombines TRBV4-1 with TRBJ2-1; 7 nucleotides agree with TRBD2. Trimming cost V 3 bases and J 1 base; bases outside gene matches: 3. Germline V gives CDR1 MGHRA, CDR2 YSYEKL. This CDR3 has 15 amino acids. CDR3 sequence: CASSQAGLSYNEQFF. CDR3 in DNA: TGCGCCAGCAGCCAGGCGGGACTATCCTACAATGAGCAGTTCTTC.

The CDR3 region has the DNA TGTGCCAGCTCACCAATTTTGTGGGGGGCCTCGAACACTGAAGCTTTCTTT. This translates into CASSPILWGASNTEAFF. V and J are TRBV18 and TRBJ1-1, with a weak D call TRBD1 (6 bases). V was trimmed by 2 bases and J by 1 base, leaving 17 bases between them. Germline V gene data show CDR1 as KGHSH and CDR2 as LQKENI. The CDR3 has 17 residues.

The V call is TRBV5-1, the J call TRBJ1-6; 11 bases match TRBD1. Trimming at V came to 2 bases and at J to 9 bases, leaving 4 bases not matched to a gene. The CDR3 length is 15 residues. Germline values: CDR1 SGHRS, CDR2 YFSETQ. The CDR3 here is CASSFSGTGGSPLHF. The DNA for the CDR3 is TGCGCCAGCAGCTTCTCCGGGACAGGGGGTTCACCCCTCCACTTT.

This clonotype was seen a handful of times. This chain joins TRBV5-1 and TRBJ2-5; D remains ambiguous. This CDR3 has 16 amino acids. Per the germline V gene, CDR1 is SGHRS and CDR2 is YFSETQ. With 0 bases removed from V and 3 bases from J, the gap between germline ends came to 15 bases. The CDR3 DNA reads TGCGCCAGCAGCTTGGCCTTCGGCATTGGAAAAGAGACCCAGTACTTC. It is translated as CASSLAFGIGKETQYF.

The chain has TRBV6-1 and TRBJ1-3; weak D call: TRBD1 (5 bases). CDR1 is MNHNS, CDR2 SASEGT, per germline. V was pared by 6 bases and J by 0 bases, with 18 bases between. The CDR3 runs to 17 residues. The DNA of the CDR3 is TGTGCCAGCAGAGAACTCGGGACGGGTTTCTCTGGAAACACCATATATTTT. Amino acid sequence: CASRELGTGFSGNTIYF.

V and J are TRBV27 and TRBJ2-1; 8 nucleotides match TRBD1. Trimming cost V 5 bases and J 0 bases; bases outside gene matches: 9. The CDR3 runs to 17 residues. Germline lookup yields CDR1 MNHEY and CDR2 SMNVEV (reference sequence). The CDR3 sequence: CASSNLGTGSSYNEQFF. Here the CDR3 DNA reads TGTGCCAGCAGTAACCTCGGGACAGGCAGCTCCTACAATGAGCAGTTCTTC.